What follows is one T cell receptor (beta chain) and its context. Its target is unknown. Patients had resection in Japan or China between the mid-2010s and the late 2010s. The source of the sample is a study of immune evolution from preneoplasia to lung adenocarcinoma. Turning to the study itself: HLA loss of heterozygosity: about 7% AIS, approximately 15% MIA, more than 25% ADC, none AAH.

This CDR3 spans 16 amino acids. Trimming at V came to 1 base and at J to 0 bases, leaving 6 bases not matched to a gene. Germline V gene sequence: CDR1 SNHLY, CDR2 FYNNEI. Study-wide results and limits: Later-stage lesions appeared to have more T cells, more diversity, less clonality. Top clone share appeared to fall from AAH through AIS, MIA, adenocarcinoma.

Profiling relied on immunoSEQ multiplex PCR, and the TCRdb table lists in-frame clones only, not all of them. The table shows about 2,800 clones, with 65% to 90% occurring only once. This receptor was obtained from a person aged 70 to 79 with lung adenocarcinoma. The specimen sequenced was FFPE atypical adenomatous hyperplasia tissue from the lung. This sample's subset: atypical adenomatous hyperplasia (AAH), lung preneoplasia. The chain joins TRBV2 to TRBJ2-7, with 7 bases identical to TRBD1. The CDR3 sequence: CASSEDGTALSYEQYF. For the CDR3, the DNA is TGTGCCAGCAGTGAAGATGGGACAGCCCTCTCCTACGAGCAGTACTTC.